This TCR beta chain was found in a study of blood T cell repertoires in COVID-19. As for the study in general: T cells, B-cell-depleted T cells, or PBMCs provided the cDNA or gDNA that served as material.

J lost 8 bases, V lost 7 bases, and 7 bases had no gene match. In germline, CDR1 is SNHLY, CDR2 FYNNEI. The CDR3 runs 14 residues. This table comes from immunoSEQ multiplex PCR, and its TCRdb copy is limited to in-frame clones, with some not included. The sample comprises a few hundred thousand clones, 88% of which are singletons, and 5% to 6% rests with the top ten. Two negative PCRs, clearance, or symptom resolution were required of recovered Cohort 3 donors. The sequenced sample was PBMCs or T cells enriched from blood (not recorded which). The TCR originated in a man aged 25 to 40 who had recovered from COVID-19. The J gene is TRBJ1-6, the V gene TRBV2; 8 nucleotides align to TRBD1. CDR3 nucleotides: TGTGCCAGCACTGGACAGGGTCCGGATTCACCCCTCCACTTT. Protein product: CASTGQGPDSPLHF.